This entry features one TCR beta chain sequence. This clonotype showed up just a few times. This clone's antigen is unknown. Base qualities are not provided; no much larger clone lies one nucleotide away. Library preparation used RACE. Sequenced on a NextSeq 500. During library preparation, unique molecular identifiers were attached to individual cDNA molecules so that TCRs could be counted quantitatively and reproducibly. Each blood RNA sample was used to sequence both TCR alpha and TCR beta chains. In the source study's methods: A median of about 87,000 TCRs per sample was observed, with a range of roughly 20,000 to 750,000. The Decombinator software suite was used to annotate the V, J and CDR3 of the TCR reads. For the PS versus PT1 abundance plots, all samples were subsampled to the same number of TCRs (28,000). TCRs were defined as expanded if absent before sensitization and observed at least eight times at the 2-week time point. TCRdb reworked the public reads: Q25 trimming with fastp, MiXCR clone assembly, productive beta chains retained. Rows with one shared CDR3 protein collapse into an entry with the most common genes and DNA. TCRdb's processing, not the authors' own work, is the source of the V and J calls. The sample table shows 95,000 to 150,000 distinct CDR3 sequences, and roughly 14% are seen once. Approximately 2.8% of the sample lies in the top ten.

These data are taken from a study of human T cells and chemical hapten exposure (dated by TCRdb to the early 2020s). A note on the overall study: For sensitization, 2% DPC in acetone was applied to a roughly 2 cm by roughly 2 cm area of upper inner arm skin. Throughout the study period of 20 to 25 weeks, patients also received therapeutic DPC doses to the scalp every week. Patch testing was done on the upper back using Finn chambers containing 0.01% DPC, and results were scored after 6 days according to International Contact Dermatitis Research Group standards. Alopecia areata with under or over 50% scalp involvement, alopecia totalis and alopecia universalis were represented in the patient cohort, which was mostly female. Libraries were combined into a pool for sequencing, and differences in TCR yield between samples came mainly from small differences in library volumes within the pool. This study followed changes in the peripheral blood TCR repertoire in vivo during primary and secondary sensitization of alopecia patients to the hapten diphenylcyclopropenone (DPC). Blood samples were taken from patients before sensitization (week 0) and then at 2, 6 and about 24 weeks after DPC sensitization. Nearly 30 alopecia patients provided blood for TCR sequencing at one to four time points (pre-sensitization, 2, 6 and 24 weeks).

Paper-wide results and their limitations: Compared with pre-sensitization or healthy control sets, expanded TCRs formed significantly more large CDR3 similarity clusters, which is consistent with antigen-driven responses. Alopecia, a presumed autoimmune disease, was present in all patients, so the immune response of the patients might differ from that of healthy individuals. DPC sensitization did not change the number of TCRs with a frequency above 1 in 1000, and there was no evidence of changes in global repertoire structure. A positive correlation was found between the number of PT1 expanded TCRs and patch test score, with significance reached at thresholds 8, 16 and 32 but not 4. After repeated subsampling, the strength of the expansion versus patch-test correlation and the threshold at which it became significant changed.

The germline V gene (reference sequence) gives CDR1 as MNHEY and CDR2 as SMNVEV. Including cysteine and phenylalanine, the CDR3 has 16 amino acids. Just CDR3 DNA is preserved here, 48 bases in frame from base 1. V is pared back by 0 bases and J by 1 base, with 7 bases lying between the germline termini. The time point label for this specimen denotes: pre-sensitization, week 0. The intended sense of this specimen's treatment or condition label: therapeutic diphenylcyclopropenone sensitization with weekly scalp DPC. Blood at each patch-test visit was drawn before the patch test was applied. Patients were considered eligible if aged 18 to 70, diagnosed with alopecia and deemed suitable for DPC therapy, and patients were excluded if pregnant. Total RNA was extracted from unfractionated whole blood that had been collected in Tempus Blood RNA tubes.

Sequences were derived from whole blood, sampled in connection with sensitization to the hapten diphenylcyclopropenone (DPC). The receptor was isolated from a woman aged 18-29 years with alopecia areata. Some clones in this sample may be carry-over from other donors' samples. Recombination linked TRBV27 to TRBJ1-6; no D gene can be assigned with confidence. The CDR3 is CASSLSRSSYNSPLHF. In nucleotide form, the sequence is TGTGCCAGCAGTTTATCGAGGAGTTCCTATAATTCACCCCTCCACTTT.